This T cell receptor beta chain originates from a study of T cell changes during pregnancy in multiple sclerosis. Libraries were prepared by immunoSEQ multiplex PCR; TCRdb keeps only in-frame clonotypes and omits some of them. The table lists about 34,000 clones, about 90% of them singletons. CDR1 is SGHDN, CDR2 FVKESK, per germline. The CDR3 runs to 16 residues. V shed 5 bases, J shed 2 bases, and the junction held 10 bases outside the gene matches. This TCR derives from a female donor with multiple sclerosis, enrolled in a pregnancy study. The sample here was CD8+ T cells from peripheral blood mononuclear cells, taken in the third trimester of pregnancy. The chain joins TRBV14 to TRBJ2-7, with TRBD2 identical over 9 bases. This CDR3 is CASSNIAGAPTYEQYF. Here the CDR3 DNA reads TGTGCCAGCAGCAACATAGCGGGGGCCCCAACCTACGAGCAGTACTTC.